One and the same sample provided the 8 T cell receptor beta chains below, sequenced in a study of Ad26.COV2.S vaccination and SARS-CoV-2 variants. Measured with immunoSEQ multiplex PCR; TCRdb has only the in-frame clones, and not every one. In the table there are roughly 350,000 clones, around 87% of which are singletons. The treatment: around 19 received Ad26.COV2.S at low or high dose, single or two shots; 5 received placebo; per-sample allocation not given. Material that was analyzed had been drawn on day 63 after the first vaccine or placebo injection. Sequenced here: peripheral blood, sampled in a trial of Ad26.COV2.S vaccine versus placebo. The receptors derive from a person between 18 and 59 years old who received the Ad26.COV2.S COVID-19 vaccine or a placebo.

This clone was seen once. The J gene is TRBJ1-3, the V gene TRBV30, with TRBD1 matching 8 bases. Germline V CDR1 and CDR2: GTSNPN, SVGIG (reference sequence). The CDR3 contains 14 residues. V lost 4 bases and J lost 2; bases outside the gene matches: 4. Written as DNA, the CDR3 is TGTGCCTGGAATCAGGGGGCTACTGGAAACACCATATATTTT. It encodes CAWNQGATGNTIYF.

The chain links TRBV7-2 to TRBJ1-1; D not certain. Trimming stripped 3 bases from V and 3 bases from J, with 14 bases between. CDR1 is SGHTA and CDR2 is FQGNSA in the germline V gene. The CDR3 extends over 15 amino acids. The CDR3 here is CASSFPSTGDTEAFF. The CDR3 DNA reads TGTGCCAGCAGCTTTCCCTCAACTGGAGACACTGAAGCTTTCTTT.

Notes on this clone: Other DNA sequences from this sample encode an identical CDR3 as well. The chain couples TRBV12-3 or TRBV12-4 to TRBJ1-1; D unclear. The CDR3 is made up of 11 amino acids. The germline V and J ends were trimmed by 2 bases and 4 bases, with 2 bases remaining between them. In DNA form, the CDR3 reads TGTGCCAGCAGTTTATCCACTGAAGCTTTCTTT. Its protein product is CASSLSTEAFF.

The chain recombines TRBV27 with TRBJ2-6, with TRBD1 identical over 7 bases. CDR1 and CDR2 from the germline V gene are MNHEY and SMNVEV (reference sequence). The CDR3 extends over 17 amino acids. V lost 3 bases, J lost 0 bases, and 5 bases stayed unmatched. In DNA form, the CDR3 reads TGTGCCAGCAGTTTGACAGGGTGGGCCTCTGGGGCCAACGTCCTGACTTTC. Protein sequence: CASSLTGWASGANVLTF.

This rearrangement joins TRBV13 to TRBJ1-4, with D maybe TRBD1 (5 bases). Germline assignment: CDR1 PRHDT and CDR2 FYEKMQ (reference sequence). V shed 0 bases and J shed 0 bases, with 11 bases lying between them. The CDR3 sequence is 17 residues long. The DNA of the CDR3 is TGTGCCAGCAGCTTAGGACAGGCTGATGCAACTAATGAAAAACTGTTTTTT. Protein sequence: CASSLGQADATNEKLFF. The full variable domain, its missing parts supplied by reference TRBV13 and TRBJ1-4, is AAGVIQSPRHLIKEKRETATLKCYPIPRHDTVYWYQQGPGQDPQFLISFYEKMQSDKGSIPDRFSAQQFSDYHSELNMSSLELGDSALYFCASSLGQADATNEKLFFGSGTQLSVL.

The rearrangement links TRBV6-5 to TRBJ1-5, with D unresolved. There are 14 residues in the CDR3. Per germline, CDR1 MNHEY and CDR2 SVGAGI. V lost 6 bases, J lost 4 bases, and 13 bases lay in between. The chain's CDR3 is CASSPRSLNQPQHF. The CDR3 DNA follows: TGTGCCAGCAGCCCCCGGTCTTTAAATCAGCCCCAGCATTTT.

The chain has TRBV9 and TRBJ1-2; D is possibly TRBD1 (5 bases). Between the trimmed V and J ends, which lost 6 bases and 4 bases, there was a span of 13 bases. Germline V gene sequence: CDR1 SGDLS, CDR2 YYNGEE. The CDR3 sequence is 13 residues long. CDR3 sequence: CASTRQGTYGYTF. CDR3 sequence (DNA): TGTGCCAGCACCAGGCAGGGCACCTATGGCTACACCTTC.

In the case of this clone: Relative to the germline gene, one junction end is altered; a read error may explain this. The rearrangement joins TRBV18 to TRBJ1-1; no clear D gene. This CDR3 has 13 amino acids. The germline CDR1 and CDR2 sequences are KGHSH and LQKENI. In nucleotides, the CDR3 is TGTGCCAGCTCTCCACCGGCCAGTCCGGGGGCTTTCTTT. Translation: CASSPPASPGAFF.